A single sample gave rise to the 17 T cell receptor beta chains below, sequenced in a study of T-cell memory formation after mild COVID-19 (dated by TCRdb to the early 2020s). Libraries were made using 5' RACE. Sequencing relied on an Illumina NovaSeq 6000. TCRdb took the public reads, trimmed them with fastp at Q25, ran MiXCR for clone calling and kept in-frame beta chains. Rows with a matching CDR3 protein are joined into one entry that keeps the most common DNA and genes. The sample records about 600,000 distinct CDR3 sequences, roughly a fifth of which are singletons. The ten largest account for 7.5% to 9.5% of the sample. The sequenced sample was PBMCs or a T cell subset sorted from them (not recorded which). These receptors all come from an adult woman who had mild COVID-19 (a few samples of this study predate the infection). The sample titles of this study are shuffled in the database, so cell type and time point are left out; the donor was told from shared clones.

In this sample, this clonotype turned up a few times. CDR3 residues: CASISTEGLAGGEQFF. The CDR3 nucleotides read TGTGCCAGCATCTCGACCGAGGGACTAGCGGGGGGAGAGCAGTTCTTC. V and J are TRBV27 and TRBJ2-1; 15 bases are a match to TRBD2. Germline trimming cut 7 bases from V and 10 bases from J; bases unmatched to any gene: 11. This CDR3 is 16 amino acids long. Germline loops: CDR1 MNHEY, CDR2 SMNVEV (reference sequence).

This clonotype was observed a few times. V and J are TRBV19 and TRBJ2-7; 10 bases agree with TRBD1. The V gene's germline CDR1 is LNHDA and CDR2 SQIVND (reference sequence). V lost 10 bases to trimming and J lost 6 bases; unmatched junction nucleotides: 9. The CDR3 has 13 residues. This CDR3 reads CATRQGAVGEQYF. As DNA, the CDR3 is TGTGCCACGAGACAGGGGGCTGTCGGCGAGCAGTACTTC.

The chain carries TRBV19 and TRBJ2-7; maybe TRBD1 (6 bases). The germline V and J ends were trimmed by 6 bases and 5 bases, with 14 bases remaining between them. The CDR3 runs to 13 residues. Germline V CDR1 and CDR2: LNHDA, SQIVND (reference sequence). The DNA of the CDR3 is TGTGCCAGTAGCAAAACAGGGAACCACGAGCAGTACTTC. It translates to CASSKTGNHEQYF.

The V and J genes are TRBV18 and TRBJ1-5; no firm D call. Per germline, CDR1 KGHSH and CDR2 LQKENI. The CDR3 consists of 16 residues. Trimming left V 3 bases short and J 4 bases short, with 16 bases between. CDR3 in DNA: TGTGCCAGCTCACCGAACAGCGGGGAAGGGAATCAGCCCCAGCATTTT. Translation: CASSPNSGEGNQPQHF.

The sample holds many counts of this clonotype. The chain carries TRBV29-1 and TRBJ2-1; 10 bases are shared with TRBD1. The CDR3 contains 15 residues. V lost 3 bases and J lost 6; bases outside the gene matches: 8. CDR1 is SQVTM and CDR2 is ANQGSEA in the germline V gene. The CDR3 reads CSVERPGQGINEQFF. The CDR3 region has the DNA TGCAGCGTTGAGAGGCCGGGACAGGGGATCAATGAGCAGTTCTTC.

The rearrangement uses TRBV7-2 and TRBJ2-1; D is unresolved. The CDR3 is 14 residues long. Trimming removed 3 bases at V and 6 bases at J, with 12 bases between. Germline V gene data show CDR1 as SGHTA and CDR2 as FQGNSA. CDR3 amino acids: CASSLSSGFNEQFF. CDR3 DNA: TGTGCCAGCAGCTTGAGTTCCGGGTTCAATGAGCAGTTCTTC. The whole variable domain, filled in from reference TRBV7-2 and TRBJ2-1, reads GAGVSQSPSNKVTEKGKDVELRCDPISGHTALYWYRQSLGQGLEFLIYFQGNSAPDKSGLPSDRFSAERTGGSVSTLTIQRTQQEDSAVYLCASSLSSGFNEQFFGPGTRLTVL.

The rearrangement uses TRBV19 and TRBJ2-3; no clear D. V lost 3 bases and J 0 bases, leaving 7 bases between the germline ends. The germline V gene has CDR1 LNHDA and CDR2 SQIVND (reference sequence). CDR3 length: 14 amino acids. This CDR3 is CASSIGGSTDTQYF. CDR3 bases: TGTGCCAGTAGTATTGGCGGCAGCACAGATACGCAGTATTTT.

The V gene is TRBV20-1, the J gene TRBJ2-1, with 7 bases lining up with TRBD2. Germline trimming cut 6 bases from V and 3 bases from J; bases unmatched to any gene: 8. The CDR3 is 14 amino acids. Germline CDR1 and CDR2: DFQATT and SNEGSKA (reference sequence). The DNA of the CDR3 is TGCAGTGCCGTGCTAGCGGCCCGCTACAATGAGCAGTTCTTC. Translating gives CSAVLAARYNEQFF.

The chain employs TRBV20-1 and TRBJ2-2, with a tentative D call TRBD1 (5 bases). Germline assignment: CDR1 DFQATT and CDR2 SNEGSKA (reference sequence). V lost 6 bases and J 3 bases, leaving 8 bases between the germline ends. The CDR3 extends over 12 amino acids. The CDR3 coding sequence is TGCAGTGCCCCCAGGGACACCGGGGAGCTGTTTTTT. Translated, it gives CSAPRDTGELFF.

This chain uses TRBV11-3 with TRBJ2-1; D ambiguous. Trimming took off 1 base at V and 6 bases at J, with 7 bases between the two ends. The CDR3 is 13 residues long. Germline CDR1 is SGHNT and CDR2 is YENEEA. CDR3 in DNA: TGTGCCAGCAGCTTAGTTACCAGCAATGAGCAGTTCTTC. It translates to CASSLVTSNEQFF.

This clonotype has only a few counts. The rearrangement joins TRBV7-9 to TRBJ2-7; D is ambiguous. Trimming took off 1 base at V and 0 bases at J, with 7 bases between the two ends. This CDR3 is built from 14 residues. Germline V CDR1 and CDR2: SEHNR, FQNEAQ (reference sequence). CDR3 nucleotides: TGTGCCAGCAGCTTAGGGCTAATCTCCTACGAGCAGTACTTC. The encoded protein is CASSLGLISYEQYF.

The chain joins TRBV18 to TRBJ1-1, with D maybe TRBD1 (5 bases). CDR1 and CDR2 from the germline V gene are KGHSH and LQKENI. CDR3 size: 15 residues. Trimming removed 2 bases from V and 1 base from J, with 11 bases in between. CDR3 protein: CASSPSRGGNTEAFF. The CDR3 DNA is TGTGCCAGCTCACCATCCCGGGGGGGGAACACTGAAGCTTTCTTT.

The rearrangement joins TRBV6-1 to TRBJ1-1; TRBD1 agrees at 7 bases. CDR3 length equals 16 residues. From germline, CDR1 is MNHNS and CDR2 SASEGT. The V segment lost 2 bases and the J segment 1 base; nucleotides outside the gene matches: 7. The CDR3 region has the DNA TGTGCCAGCAGTGAACCGGGACAGCCAGGGAACACTGAAGCTTTCTTT. Protein sequence: CASSEPGQPGNTEAFF.

The chain couples TRBV12-3 or TRBV12-4 to TRBJ2-2; the match to TRBD1 covers 10 bases. V dropped 4 bases and J dropped 3; count of bases not matched to a gene: 5. The CDR3 runs to 16 residues. CDR3 in amino acids: CASSSDRGHYTGELFF. The CDR3 nucleotides read TGTGCCAGCAGTTCCGACAGGGGGCATTACACCGGGGAGCTGTTTTTT.

This clonotype appeared a few times. The chain joins TRBV6-5 to TRBJ2-7, with D perhaps given as TRBD1 or TRBD2 (5 bases each). Trimming stripped 6 bases from V and 12 bases from J, with 21 bases between. This CDR3 region has 13 residues. Per germline, CDR1 MNHEY and CDR2 SVGAGI. CDR3 sequence: CASRTSGTPGTYF. As DNA, the CDR3 is TGTGCCAGCAGAACCTCCGGGACCCCAGGGACGTACTTC.

As concerns this clonotype: A read error may produce the germline difference seen at one junction end. The chain joins TRBV7-6 to TRBJ2-2; 8 positions agree with TRBD2. CDR1 SGHVS and CDR2 FNYEAQ come from the germline V gene. The CDR3 length is 16 residues. CDR3 region: CASSLEGGLVPGELLF. The CDR3 region has the DNA TGTGCCAGCAGCTTGGAGGGGGGACTAGTCCCCGGGGAGCTGTTGTTT.

V usage is TRBV27 and J usage is TRBJ2-7; TRBD1 matches at 7 bases. The V gene end was trimmed by 3 bases and the J gene end by 2 bases; junction bases not matched to a gene: 7. This CDR3 has 15 amino acids. Germline V CDR1 and CDR2: MNHEY, SMNVEV (reference sequence). CDR3 coding DNA: TGTGCCAGCAGTTTGGCCGGGACAGTTACCTACGAGCAGTACTTC. As protein: CASSLAGTVTYEQYF.